This entry is about one TCR beta chain. Produced via immunoSEQ multiplex PCR; TCRdb's table is partial and in-frame only. The sample consists of approximately 270,000 clones, 70% to 90% of them appearing once. The sample originates from a study of blood T cell repertoires in COVID-19. This CDR3 is built from 11 residues. Trimming took off 0 bases at V and 10 bases at J, with 9 bases between the two ends. In germline, CDR1 is GTSNPN, CDR2 SVGIG (reference sequence). The rearrangement joins TRBV30 to TRBJ1-1, with D uncertain. The sequenced material came from peripheral blood. The receptor comes from a woman between 70 and 85 years old with acute or convalescent COVID-19. CDR3 amino acids: CAWSVYRGAFF. CDR3 DNA: TGTGCCTGGAGTGTATACCGAGGAGCTTTCTTT.